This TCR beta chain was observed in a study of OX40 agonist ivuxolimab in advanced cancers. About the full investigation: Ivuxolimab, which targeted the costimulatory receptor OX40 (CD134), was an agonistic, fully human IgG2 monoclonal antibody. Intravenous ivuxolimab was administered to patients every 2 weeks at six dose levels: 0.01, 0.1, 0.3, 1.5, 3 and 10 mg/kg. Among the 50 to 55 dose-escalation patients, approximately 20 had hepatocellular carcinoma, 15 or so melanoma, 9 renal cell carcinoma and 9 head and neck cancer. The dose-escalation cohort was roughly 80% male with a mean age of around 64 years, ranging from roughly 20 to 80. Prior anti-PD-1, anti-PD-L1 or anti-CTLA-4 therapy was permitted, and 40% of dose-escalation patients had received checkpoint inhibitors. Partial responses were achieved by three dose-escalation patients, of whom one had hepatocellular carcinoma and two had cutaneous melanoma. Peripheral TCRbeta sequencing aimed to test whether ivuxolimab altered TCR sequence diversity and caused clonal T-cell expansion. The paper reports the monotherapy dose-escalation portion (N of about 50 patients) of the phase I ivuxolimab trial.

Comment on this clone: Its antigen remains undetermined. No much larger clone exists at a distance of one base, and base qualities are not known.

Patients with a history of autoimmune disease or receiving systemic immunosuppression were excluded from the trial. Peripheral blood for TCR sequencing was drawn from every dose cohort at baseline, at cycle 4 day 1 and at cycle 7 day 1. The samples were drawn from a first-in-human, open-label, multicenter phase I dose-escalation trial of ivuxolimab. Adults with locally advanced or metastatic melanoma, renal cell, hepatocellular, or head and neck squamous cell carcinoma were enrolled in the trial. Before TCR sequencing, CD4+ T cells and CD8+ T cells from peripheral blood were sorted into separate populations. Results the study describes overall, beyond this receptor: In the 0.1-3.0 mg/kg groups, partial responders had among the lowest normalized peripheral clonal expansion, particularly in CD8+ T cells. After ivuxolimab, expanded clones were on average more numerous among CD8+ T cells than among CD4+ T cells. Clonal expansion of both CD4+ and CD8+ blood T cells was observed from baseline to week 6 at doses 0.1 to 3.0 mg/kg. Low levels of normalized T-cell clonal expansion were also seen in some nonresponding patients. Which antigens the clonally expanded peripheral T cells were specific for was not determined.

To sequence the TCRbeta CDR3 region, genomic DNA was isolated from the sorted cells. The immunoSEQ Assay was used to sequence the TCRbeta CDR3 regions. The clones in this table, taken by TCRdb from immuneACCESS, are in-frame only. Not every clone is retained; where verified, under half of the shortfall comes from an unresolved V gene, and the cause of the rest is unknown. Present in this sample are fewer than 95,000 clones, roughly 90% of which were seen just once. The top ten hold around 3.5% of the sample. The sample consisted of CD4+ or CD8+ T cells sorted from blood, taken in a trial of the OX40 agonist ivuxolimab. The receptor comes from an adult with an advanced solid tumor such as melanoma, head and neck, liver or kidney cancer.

The DNA sequence is TGTGCCAGCAGCGCGCAGAACACCGGGGAGCTGTTTTTT. Translated, it reads CASSAQNTGELFF. This chain is built from TRBV9 and TRBJ2-2; the D gene lacks a confident call. V drops 3 bases and J drops 1 base, leaving 4 bases in between. The CDR1 and CDR2 encoded by the germline V gene are SGDLS and YYNGEE. There are 13 amino acids in the CDR3, from cysteine to phenylalanine inclusive. Of the read, only the CDR3 DNA is kept; its 39 bases are in frame from base 1.